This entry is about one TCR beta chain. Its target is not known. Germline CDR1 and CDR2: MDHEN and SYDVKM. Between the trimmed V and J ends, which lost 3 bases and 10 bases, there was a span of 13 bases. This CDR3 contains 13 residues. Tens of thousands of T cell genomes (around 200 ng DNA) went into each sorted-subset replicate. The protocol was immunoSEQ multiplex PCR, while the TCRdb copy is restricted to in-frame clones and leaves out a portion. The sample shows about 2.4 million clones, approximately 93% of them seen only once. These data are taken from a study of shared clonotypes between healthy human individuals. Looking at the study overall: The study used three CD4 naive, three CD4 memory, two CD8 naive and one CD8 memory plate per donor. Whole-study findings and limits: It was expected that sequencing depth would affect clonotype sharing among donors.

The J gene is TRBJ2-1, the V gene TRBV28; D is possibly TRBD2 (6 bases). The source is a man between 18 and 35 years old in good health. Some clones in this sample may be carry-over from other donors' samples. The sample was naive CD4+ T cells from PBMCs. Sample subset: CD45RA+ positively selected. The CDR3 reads CASSFWGVREQFF. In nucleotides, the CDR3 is TGTGCCAGCAGTTTCTGGGGGGTCCGAGAGCAGTTCTTC.